This passage covers 14 T cell receptor beta chains from one sample sequenced in a study of blood T cell repertoires in COVID-19. The assay was immunoSEQ multiplex PCR, and TCRdb's table has in-frame clones only and misses some. In the table there are about 130,000 clones, around 88% of which are singletons. Sequences were obtained from PBMCs or T cells enriched from blood (not recorded which). These receptor sequences come from a woman aged 45-65 years who had recovered from COVID-19.

As DNA, the CDR3 is TGTGCCATCAGTGCGACGAACAGGGGCAGCTCCTACGAGCAGTACTTC. Translating it yields CAISATNRGSSYEQYF. The chain recombines TRBV10-3 with TRBJ2-7, with 7 positions matching TRBD1. V was clipped by 4 bases and J by 0 bases; unmatched bases: 9. Per the germline V gene, CDR1 is ENHRY and CDR2 is SYGVKD. The CDR3 extends over 16 amino acids.

The rearrangement joins TRBV5-1 to TRBJ1-1; a possible D gene is TRBD1 (5 bases). From germline, CDR1 is SGHRS and CDR2 YFSETQ. The CDR3 loop spans 14 amino acids. The V gene lost 0 bases and the J gene lost 7 bases, with 13 bases spanning the gap. CDR3 bases: TGCGCCAGCAGCTTGGATGGGGACTTCTTTGAAGCTTTCTTT. This sequence encodes CASSLDGDFFEAFF.

This chain connects TRBV27 to TRBJ1-2, with 8 bases that match TRBD1. CDR1 MNHEY and CDR2 SMNVEV come from the germline V gene (reference sequence). CDR3 size: 17 residues. V dropped 2 bases and J dropped 5; count of bases not matched to a gene: 13. This CDR3 reads CASSLTLKDRASYGYTF. CDR3 sequence (DNA): TGTGCCAGCAGTTTAACCCTGAAGGACAGGGCTTCTTATGGCTACACCTTC.

This chain connects TRBV29-1 to TRBJ2-2; 8 positions agree with TRBD1. The V and J ends lost 8 bases and 4 bases, in that order; junction bases with no gene match: 12. The CDR3 has 15 amino acids. The germline V gene has CDR1 SQVTM and CDR2 ANQGSEA. The CDR3 region is CSIADETGVTGELFF. The CDR3 region has the DNA TGCAGCATCGCGGATGAGACAGGGGTCACCGGGGAGCTGTTTTTT.

This clone was recorded once. This chain joins TRBV28 and TRBJ1-2; TRBD1 is a possible D gene (6 bases). V lost 6 bases, J lost 4 bases, and 18 bases lay in between. Germline CDR1 reads MDHEN; CDR2 reads SYDVKM. The CDR3 runs to 15 residues. The CDR3 DNA follows: TGTGCCAGCAGCTTAGCCGACAGGCCTATCTATGGCTACACCTTC. It specifies CASSLADRPIYGYTF.

The CDR3 DNA is TGTGCCAGCTCACCCCGGGATGGCCAAGAGACCCAGTACTTC. Amino acids: CASSPRDGQETQYF. The chain couples TRBV18 to TRBJ2-5; D possibly corresponds to TRBD2 (5 bases). CDR3 length equals 14 residues. Germline lookup yields CDR1 KGHSH and CDR2 LQKENI. V was shortened by 3 bases and J by 1 base, with 9 bases between the two germline ends.

This chain uses TRBV1 with TRBJ1-5; TRBD1 is the table's D call, not checked against the DNA. TRBV1 represents a pseudogene. CDR3 length: 15 amino acids. The CDR3 sequence is CTSSQDGAGNQPQHF. As DNA, the CDR3 is TGCACCAGCAGCCAAGATGGGGCAGGAAATCAGCCCCAGCATTTT.

V usage is TRBV4-1 and J usage is TRBJ1-6; D is ambiguous. CDR1 is MGHRA and CDR2 is YSYEKL in the germline V gene. The V gene lost 0 bases and the J gene lost 3 bases, with 21 bases spanning the gap. The CDR3 is 20 residues long. Here the CDR3 reads CASSQEVHPEGSLYNSPLHF. CDR3 DNA: TGCGCCAGCAGCCAAGAAGTCCACCCCGAGGGAAGTCTCTATAATTCACCCCTCCACTTT.

The chain carries TRBV3-1 (or the pseudogene TRBV3-2) and TRBJ2-5; TRBD2 matches at 8 bases. The V segment lost 4 bases and the J segment 1 base; nucleotides outside the gene matches: 2. Germline V gene lookup returns CDR1 LGHDT and CDR2 YNNKEL (reference sequence). The CDR3 has 14 amino acids. CDR3 sequence: CASSLAGGQETQYF. Written as DNA, the CDR3 is TGTGCCAGCAGCCTGGCGGGGGGCCAAGAGACCCAGTACTTC.

This clone was picked up one time. The chain joins TRBV5-4 to TRBJ1-5, with D possibly TRBD1 on 5 matching bases. V shed 4 bases and J shed 6 bases, with 14 bases lying between them. The CDR3 consists of 14 residues. Germline V gene data show CDR1 as SGHNT and CDR2 as YYREEE (reference sequence). The DNA for the CDR3 is TGTGCCAGCAGCCTGCGGGGCAACGGTCAGCCCCAGCATTTT. Its translation is CASSLRGNGQPQHF.

The chain joins TRBV6-2 or TRBV6-3 to TRBJ1-2; TRBD1 might be the D (5 bases). This CDR3 has 13 residues. Germline CDR1 MNHEY, CDR2 SVGEGT. Trimming pared 5 bases from V and 6 bases from J, leaving 13 bases between. The CDR3 DNA sequence: TGTGCCAGCAGTCCCGTTCAGGGTCATGGCTACACCTTC. Protein product: CASSPVQGHGYTF.

The J gene is TRBJ1-5, the V gene TRBV19, with TRBD1 matching 10 bases. The CDR3 is 16 residues long. Trimming at V came to 4 bases and at J to 5 bases, leaving 8 bases not matched to a gene. Germline CDR1 reads LNHDA; CDR2 reads SQIVND (reference sequence). CDR3 loop: CASSRTGQGSHQPQHF. In DNA, the CDR3 is TGTGCCAGTAGTAGAACGGGACAGGGGAGCCATCAGCCCCAGCATTTT.

The chain employs TRBV7-9 and TRBJ2-1; 9 nucleotides align to TRBD2. The trim removed 4 bases at V and 8 bases at J, leaving 12 bases unmatched. This CDR3 is built from 16 residues. Germline assignment: CDR1 SEHNR and CDR2 FQNEAQ (reference sequence). The CDR3 protein is CASSSSGASNRDEQFF. CDR3 nucleotide sequence: TGTGCCAGCAGCTCTAGCGGGGCCTCCAATAGGGATGAGCAGTTCTTC.

The chain couples TRBV7-8 to TRBJ2-1, with 7 bases identical to TRBD1. Germline V CDR1 and CDR2: SGHVS, FQNEAQ. J gave up 7 bases and V 6 bases, and 12 bases lay outside the gene matches. The CDR3 is 15 residues long. This chain's CDR3 is CASRFRQGVGNEQFF. The CDR3 region has the DNA TGTGCCAGCAGGTTTCGACAGGGAGTAGGAAATGAGCAGTTCTTC. The full variable domain, with the rest looked up from reference TRBV7-8 and TRBJ2-1, is GAGVSQSPRYKVAKRGQDVALRCDPISGHVSLFWYQQALGQGPEFLTYFQNEAQLDKSGLPSDRFFAERPEGSVSTLKIQRTQQEDSAVYLCASRFRQGVGNEQFFGPGTRLTVL.